This T cell receptor (beta chain) is drawn from a study of Ad26.COV2.S vaccination and SARS-CoV-2 variants. Regarding the study as a whole: Higher spike-specific TCR breadth was found in vaccine recipients than in placebo recipients. Vaccinees and placebo recipients showed similar non-spike TCR breadth.

V was shortened by 2 bases and J by 5 bases, with 6 bases between the two germline ends. CDR1 LNHDA and CDR2 SQIVND come from the germline V gene (reference sequence). The CDR3 is 12 amino acids. The assay was immunoSEQ multiplex PCR, and TCRdb's table has in-frame clones only and misses some. The data hold 410,000 or so clones, with 92% observed a single time. Treatment meaning: over 15 received Ad26.COV2.S at low or high dose, single or two shots; 5 received placebo; per-sample allocation not given. Day 63 following the first vaccine or placebo injection was when the samples were taken. An adult donor aged 18-55 years was enrolled in Boston. Worth noting for this clone: What it recognizes is unknown.

This receptor was obtained from a person between 18 and 65 years old who received the Ad26.COV2.S COVID-19 vaccine or a placebo. The material was peripheral blood, obtained in a trial of Ad26.COV2.S vaccine versus placebo. The chain employs TRBV19 and TRBJ1-1; no definite D call. CDR3 residues: CASSIRGTEAFF. DNA of the CDR3: TGTGCCAGTAGTATAAGAGGGACTGAAGCTTTCTTT.